This T cell receptor (beta chain) was sequenced in a study of shared clonotypes between healthy human individuals. Study-wide results and limits: Sequencing depth was predicted to influence how clonotypes are shared among donors. Limited genetic and exposure-history diversity came from having few donors.

This clone was seen a few times. The antigen is undetermined. V lost 0 bases and J lost 8, with 6 bases in between. CDR3 length equals 13 residues. Germline V gene data show CDR1 as SGHRS and CDR2 as YFSETQ. There were only Caucasian adults among the donors, and all lived in Nashville, Tennessee. Per sorted-subset replicate PCR, input was approximately 180 ng DNA, representing tens of thousands of T cell genomes. Produced via immunoSEQ multiplex PCR; TCRdb's table is partial and in-frame only. The table includes 2 million or so clones, about 95% detected once. The TCR sequence derives from a man aged 18 to 35 in good health. The specimen sequenced was naive CD4+ T cells sorted from blood. Subset: CD45RA+ positively selected. The chain is built from TRBV5-1 and TRBJ1-6; a possible D gene is TRBD1 (6 bases). CDR3: CASSLGTDSPLHF. In nucleotides, the CDR3 is TGCGCCAGCAGCTTGGGGACAGATTCACCCCTCCACTTT.